The T cell receptor beta chain described here comes from a study of blood T cell repertoires in COVID-19. The V segment lost 4 bases and the J segment 2 bases; nucleotides outside the gene matches: 7. The CDR3 consists of 16 residues. Germline V gene lookup returns CDR1 SGHNT and CDR2 YENEEA. Method: immunoSEQ multiplex PCR; TCRdb's copy keeps in-frame clones and lacks some. The sample contains tens of thousands of clones, roughly 90% of which appear only once. V is TRBV11-3 and J is TRBJ2-7; 11 nucleotides line up with TRBD2. The sequenced sample consisted of peripheral blood. The origin of this receptor is a woman at least 80 years old with acute or convalescent COVID-19. Here the CDR3 reads CASSYASGRLTYEQYF. CDR3 sequence (DNA): TGTGCCAGCAGCTATGCTAGCGGGAGGCTTACCTACGAGCAGTACTTC.